The clone carrying this TCR beta chain was found a few times. This sample is part of a study of T-cell reconstitution after alpha-beta-depleted transplantation in children. The TCRbeta library incorporated unique molecular identifiers. TCRdb re-analysed the PCR reads in MiXCR, keeping a single row per CDR3 protein. Of about 500,000 distinct CDR3 sequences in the sample, approximately 32% are singletons; the top ten hold around 2.3%. The CDR3 loop spans 15 amino acids. Trimming pared 2 bases from V and 4 bases from J, leaving 14 bases between. The sequence came from a human donor who donated a stem cell graft to a child with aplastic anemia. The rearrangement joins TRBV12-3 or TRBV12-4 to TRBJ1-2; D is perhaps TRBD1 (5 bases). The starting material was PBMCs from the stem cell graft donor, obtained from the stem cell graft. The CDR3 DNA sequence: TGTGCCAGCAGTTTAAGAGTGGGACCCACCTATGGCTACACCTTC. Its translation: CASSLRVGPTYGYTF.